This TCR beta chain originates from a study of cytomegalovirus exposure and HLA in healthy donors. Study at large: Some 85 million unique TCRs, all from HLA-typed donors, were included in an early release of the data.

With regard to this clone: Its specificity is unknown.

Findings and caveats of the study: Specific recognition of CMV antigens was confirmed in vitro for three chains (all CMV-associated). Previous analysis showed most TCR beta V segments were productive about 87% or about 30% of the time. Some TCR beta chains (164 of them) were listed as cytomegalovirus-associated.

The germline V gene has CDR1 MGHDK and CDR2 SYGVNS. V was clipped by 4 bases and J by 5 bases; unmatched bases: 10. This CDR3 is built from 16 residues. This PCR relied on a set of 60 Vbeta primers and 13 Jbeta primers. Assay used: immunoSEQ multiplex PCR; TCRdb lists only in-frame clones, some missing. The table records over 130,000 clones, 76% of them present only once. The sequencing sample was made of PBMCs. The TCR sequence derives from a man aged 35 to 55 in good health and CMV-seronegative. V is TRBV25-1 and J is TRBJ2-5, with TRBD1 matching 10 bases. In DNA form, the CDR3 reads TGTGCCAGCAGTGGGACAGGGGGTTCGTCCGGGGAGACCCAGTACTTC. It specifies CASSGTGGSSGETQYF.